Below, one T cell receptor beta chain is given with its context. A second about 6 to 12 cycle PCR used barcoded and J-beta primers. A template-switch adaptor that had 12 random nucleotides put a tag on each cDNA molecule. Every individual sample yielded 2.5 million or more paired-end reads (each containing CDR3). MiXCR, run by TCRdb on the 5' RACE reads, gives a single entry per CDR3 protein. The repertoire holds more than 1.4 million distinct CDR3 sequences, with roughly 40% as singletons. The source of the sample is a study of blood T cells in healthy people across ages. The V gene's germline CDR1 is GTSNPN and CDR2 SVGIG (reference sequence). Trimming cost V 5 bases and J 5 bases; bases outside gene matches: 10. The CDR3 totals 15 residues.

This sequence joins TRBV30 and TRBJ2-1; the match to TRBD2 covers 9 bases. The specimen sequenced was blood. The origin of this receptor is a woman aged 18-29 years in good health. The CDR3 loop reads CAWWGMAGGDNEQFF. For the CDR3, the DNA is TGTGCCTGGTGGGGCATGGCGGGAGGGGACAATGAGCAGTTCTTC.